This T cell receptor beta chain emerged from a study of blood T cell repertoires in COVID-19. Study information: Sites in the United States, Italy and Spain provided acute and convalescent COVID-19 samples. PBMCs, B-cell-depleted T cells, or T cells provided the cDNA or gDNA that made up the material.

CDR3 length: 13 amino acids. V lost 4 bases and J 2 bases, leaving 8 bases between the germline ends. Per germline, CDR1 MRHNA and CDR2 SNTAGT. Original processing notes: From reference gene primer amplification, estimates of nucleated cell counts were derived. The repertoire was sequenced with immunoSEQ multiplex PCR; TCRdb's copy has only in-frame clones and lacks some. D and trimming come from the DNA, and the V and J calls and clone size come from that table. The sample holds about 200,000 clones; roughly nine tenths are singletons and the top ten take 0.78%. V and J are TRBV6-4 and TRBJ1-1, with D hard to call. Material: peripheral blood. This TCR was sampled from a woman in her 70s with acute or convalescent COVID-19. CDR3 sequence reads: CASSVELNTEAFF. The CDR3 DNA sequence: TGTGCCAGCAGTGTAGAGCTTAACACTGAAGCTTTCTTT.